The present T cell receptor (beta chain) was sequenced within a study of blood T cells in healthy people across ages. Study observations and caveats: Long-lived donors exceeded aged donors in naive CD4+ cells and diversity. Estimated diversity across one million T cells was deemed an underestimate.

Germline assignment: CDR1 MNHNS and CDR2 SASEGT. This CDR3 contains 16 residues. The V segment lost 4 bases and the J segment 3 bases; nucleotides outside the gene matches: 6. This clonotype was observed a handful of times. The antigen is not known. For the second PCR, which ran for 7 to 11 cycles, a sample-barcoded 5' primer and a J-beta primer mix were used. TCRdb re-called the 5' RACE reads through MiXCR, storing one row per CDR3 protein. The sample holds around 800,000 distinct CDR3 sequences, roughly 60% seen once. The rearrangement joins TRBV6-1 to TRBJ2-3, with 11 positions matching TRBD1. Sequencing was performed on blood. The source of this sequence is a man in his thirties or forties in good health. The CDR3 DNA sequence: TGTGCCAGCAGTGCGAGGACAGGGGGCAGGACAGATACGCAGTATTTT. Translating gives CASSARTGGRTDTQYF.